Below are 23 T cell receptor beta chains sequenced from a single sample in a study of CD8+ T cells in alopecia areata. The treatment: oral pan-JAK inhibitor, 5-10 mg twice daily. RNA, once extracted, was reverse transcribed into cDNA for use as the sequencing template. Profiled with immunoSEQ multiplex PCR; TCRdb holds only in-frame clones, not every one. Seen here are more than 150,000 clones, around 50% observed once, and the top ten hold roughly 12%. The sample in question was CD8+ T cells sorted from blood, obtained at week 24, from a patient treated with tofacitinib. The receptors were sampled from a human donor with alopecia areata.

This sequence joins TRBV28 and TRBJ2-7; D unresolved. Germline values: CDR1 MDHEN, CDR2 SYDVKM. The CDR3 covers 15 residues. V was trimmed by 6 bases and J by 2 bases, leaving 17 bases between them. The CDR3 coding sequence is TGTGCCAGCAGCCCACGTGTCTCCTCCCCCTACGAGCAGTACTTC. Its translation is CASSPRVSSPYEQYF.

V gene TRBV30 combines with J gene TRBJ2-6; D remains unclear. V lost 6 bases and J 2 bases, leaving 2 bases between the germline ends. Per the germline V gene, CDR1 is GTSNPN and CDR2 is SVGIG (reference sequence). This CDR3 has 11 residues. CDR3 region: CACTGANVLTF. CDR3 DNA: TGTGCCTGTACTGGGGCCAACGTCCTGACTTTC. Together with reference TRBV30 and TRBJ2-6, the CDR3 gives the full variable domain: SQTIHQWPATLVQPVGSPLSLECTVEGTSNPNLYWYRQAAGRGLQLLFYSVGIGQISSEVPQNLSASRPQDRQFILSSKKLLLSDSGFYLCACTGANVLTFGAGSRLTVL.

V gene TRBV2 combines with J gene TRBJ2-7; D is possibly TRBD1 (5 bases). CDR3 length: 11 amino acids. Germline V gene sequence: CDR1 SNHLY, CDR2 FYNNEI. V was trimmed by 6 bases and J by 5 bases, leaving 8 bases between them. DNA for the CDR3: TGTGCCAGCAGGGGGCGCAACGAGCAGTACTTC. Translation gives CASRGRNEQYF.

The chain recombines TRBV15 with TRBJ2-7; D may be TRBD2 (6 bases). V lost 3 bases to trimming and J lost 3 bases, with 15 bases between them. CDR1 and CDR2 from the germline V gene are LNHNV and YYDKDF (reference sequence). This CDR3 spans 15 amino acids. The CDR3 nucleotides are TGTGCCACCAGCAGCCCGCGGGGCAGAGGCTACGAGCAGTACTTC. As protein: CATSSPRGRGYEQYF.

Details on this clone: The same CDR3 is also encoded by other DNA sequences in this sample. The rearrangement links TRBV12-5 to TRBJ1-5, with D possibly being TRBD1 (6 bases). Germline V CDR1 and CDR2: LGHNT, FRNRAP. The CDR3 has 12 amino acids. The CDR3 coding sequence is TGTGCGAGCGGGACAAGCAATCAGCCCCAGCATTTT. Translation gives CASGTSNQPQHF.

This sequence joins TRBV18 and TRBJ2-7; D gene unclear. Germline V CDR1 and CDR2: KGHSH, LQKENI. The CDR3 runs to 12 residues. The ends were cut back, 3 bases at V and 4 bases at J, with 7 bases in the middle. CDR3 protein: CASSPEVYEQYF. For the CDR3, the DNA is TGTGCCAGCTCACCTGAGGTTTACGAGCAGTACTTC.

This clone has a single count. The CDR3 bases are TGTGCCAGCAGCCCGACCGACCAACCGTACTTC. Its protein product is CASSPTDQPYF. The V call is TRBV7-9, the J call TRBJ2-5; D gene unclear. The V gene lost 5 bases and the J gene lost 13 bases, with 14 bases spanning the gap. The CDR3 is made up of 11 amino acids. Germline V gives CDR1 SEHNR, CDR2 FQNEAQ (reference sequence).

Only a few counts were recorded for this clone. The gene calls are TRBV7-9 and TRBJ1-1, with a weak D call TRBD1 (5 bases). The V and J ends lost 1 base and 2 bases respectively, with 11 bases between them. CDR1 SEHNR and CDR2 FQNEAQ come from the germline V gene (reference sequence). This CDR3 is 15 amino acids long. CDR3 region: CASSLEAGINTEAFF. In nucleotides, the CDR3 is TGTGCCAGCAGCTTAGAAGCAGGGATCAACACTGAAGCTTTCTTT.

This chain uses TRBV6-5 with TRBJ2-5, with 8 positions matching TRBD1. The CDR3 covers 14 residues. V lost 3 bases, J lost 1 base, and 1 base stayed unmatched. The germline V gene has CDR1 MNHEY and CDR2 SVGAGI. CDR3 amino acids: CASSYGTGQETQYF. The DNA for the CDR3 is TGTGCCAGCAGTTATGGGACAGGCCAAGAGACCCAGTACTTC.

The gene calls are TRBV4-2 and TRBJ1-1; 9 nucleotides line up with TRBD1. The CDR3 totals 16 residues. Germline-derived CDR1 and CDR2 are LGHNA and YNFKEQ. V lost 2 bases and J lost 6; bases outside the gene matches: 10. Written as DNA, the CDR3 is TGTGCCAGCAGCCAACAACAGGGGGCTCTCAACGCTGAAGCTTTCTTT. It yields the protein CASSQQQGALNAEAFF.

The CDR3 loop reads CASSYPTATYEQYF. The CDR3 bases are TGTGCCAGCAGCTACCCGACAGCCACCTACGAGCAGTACTTC. The genes are TRBV5-6 and TRBJ2-7, with a weak D call TRBD1 (5 bases). The germline V gene encodes CDR1 SGHDT and CDR2 YYEEEE. The V and J ends lost 3 bases and 2 bases respectively, with 12 bases between them. This CDR3 spans 14 amino acids.

The chain carries TRBV27 and TRBJ2-7, with D perhaps TRBD1 (6 bases). Trimming took 6 bases from V and 0 from J, leaving 12 bases between them. Germline-derived CDR1 and CDR2 are MNHEY and SMNVEV (reference sequence). The CDR3 has 14 residues. CDR3 protein: CASRLGQNSYEQYF. As DNA, the CDR3 is TGTGCCAGCAGACTTGGACAGAACTCCTACGAGCAGTACTTC.

This clone showed up just a few times. This chain joins TRBV5-1 and TRBJ1-1, with a tentative D call TRBD1 (5 bases). Germline CDR1 and CDR2: SGHRS and YFSETQ. The CDR3 is made up of 14 amino acids. V gave up 5 bases and J gave up 3 bases, with 14 bases separating them. The CDR3 loop is CASRPGLGDTEAFF. As DNA, the CDR3 is TGCGCCAGCAGACCAGGGCTTGGGGACACTGAAGCTTTCTTT.

This clone was detected only once. The genes are TRBV14 and TRBJ2-5; the D is unclear. Germline V CDR1 and CDR2: SGHDN, FVKESK. Trimming took 0 bases from V and 4 from J, leaving 0 bases between them. The CDR3 loop spans 11 amino acids. Here the CDR3 reads CASSQEETQYF. In nucleotides, the CDR3 is TGTGCCAGCAGCCAAGAAGAGACCCAGTACTTC.

This chain uses TRBV11-2 with TRBJ2-7; D might be TRBD1 (5 bases). V lost 1 base and J 4 bases, leaving 11 bases between the germline ends. The CDR3 is made up of 14 amino acids. Germline loops: CDR1 SGHAT, CDR2 FQNNGV. The CDR3 nucleotides read TGTGCCAGCAGCTTAGGGCAGGGAAGGTACGAGCAGTACTTC. This encodes CASSLGQGRYEQYF.

This clone was counted a few times. The chain joins TRBV21-1 to TRBJ2-1; the listed D gene, TRBD2, was not tested against the DNA. TRBV21-1 is termed a pseudogene. CDR3 size: 13 residues. CDR3 amino acids: CASSGLVGAEQFF. Written as DNA, the CDR3 is TGTGCCAGCTCGGGACTAGTGGGCGCTGAGCAGTTCTTC.

The table lists this clone with a count of one. The CDR3 DNA is TGTGCCAGCACCCTTTTTACCAGCAGGGGGATGGGCAATGAGCAGTTCTTC. This codes for CASTLFTSRGMGNEQFF. The chain couples TRBV27 to TRBJ2-1, with 7 bases matching TRBD1. CDR1 and CDR2 (germline): MNHEY, SMNVEV (reference sequence). V shed 7 bases, J shed 6 bases, and the junction held 18 bases outside the gene matches. This CDR3 is 17 amino acids long.

This chain uses TRBV13 with TRBJ2-1; D is uncertain. The germline V gene encodes CDR1 PRHDT and CDR2 FYEKMQ (reference sequence). The CDR3 has 16 amino acids. Trimming took 5 bases from V and 8 from J, leaving 22 bases between them. The CDR3 DNA sequence: TGTGCCAGCAGCGACCCCGGGCGGAAAGCGCACCATGAGCAGTTCTTC. Protein product: CASSDPGRKAHHEQFF.

The chain employs TRBV7-8 and TRBJ1-2; maybe TRBD1 (5 bases). The CDR3 has 15 residues. Germline lookup yields CDR1 SGHVS and CDR2 FQNEAQ. V shed 5 bases and J shed 5 bases, with 18 bases lying between them. The CDR3 is CASSPRVVGAYGYTF. As DNA, the CDR3 is TGTGCCAGCAGCCCCCGCGTTGTAGGGGCTTATGGCTACACCTTC.

V is TRBV29-1 and J is TRBJ1-2; TRBD1 matches 7 bases. Germline V gene data show CDR1 as SQVTM and CDR2 as ANQGSEA. The CDR3 extends over 16 amino acids. Trimming at V came to 0 bases and at J to 2 bases, leaving 9 bases not matched to a gene. Written as DNA, the CDR3 is TGCAGCGTTGAAGAAATGGGGAGAGGGGGCAACTATGGCTACACCTTC. Its translation is CSVEEMGRGGNYGYTF.

This sequence joins TRBV10-2 and TRBJ2-7; D tentatively reads TRBD1 or TRBD2 (5 bases each). The germline CDR1 and CDR2 sequences are WSHSY and SAAADI. Trimming removed 7 bases at V and 7 bases at J, with 20 bases between. The CDR3 length is 14 residues. CDR3: CASNGQGPGSEQYF. The CDR3 DNA reads as TGCGCCAGCAACGGTCAGGGACCGGGGTCTGAGCAGTACTTC.

This sequence joins TRBV7-9 and TRBJ2-7; no clear D gene. Germline CDR1 is SEHNR and CDR2 is FQNEAQ (reference sequence). This CDR3 has 14 amino acids. Between the trimmed V and J ends, which lost 5 bases and 5 bases, there was a span of 16 bases. This chain's CDR3 is CASSPQTPPNEQYF. The CDR3 DNA sequence: TGTGCCAGCAGCCCCCAGACTCCCCCCAACGAGCAGTACTTC.

This chain joins TRBV6-1 and TRBJ1-5; D is undetermined. Trimming cost V 1 base and J 0 bases, with 10 bases left between them. This CDR3 contains 16 residues. Germline V lookup: CDR1 MNHNS, CDR2 SASEGT. The CDR3 is CASSEEFLYSNQPQHF. Here the CDR3 DNA reads TGTGCCAGCAGTGAAGAGTTTCTTTATAGCAATCAGCCCCAGCATTTT.